Listed below are T cell receptor beta chains from one sample, sequenced in a study of T cell responses to AZD1222 COVID-19 vaccine. Assay used: immunoSEQ multiplex PCR; TCRdb lists only in-frame clones, some missing. Seen here are about 91,000 clones, 92% observed once, and the top ten hold about 3%. Material: peripheral blood, obtained 28 days after the second AZD1222 dose. These receptors all stem from an adult who received the AZD1222 COVID-19 vaccine. CDR3s include the opening cysteine and the closing phenylalanine or tryptophan. A D gene is named only where the DNA matches it firmly. Size values are once, few and many counts, or a class for expanded clones, and some rows have none.

j_call: TRBJ1-2
v_call: TRBV2
d_call: TRBD1
clone_size: .
cdr3_nt: TGTGCCAGCACCGCCGGGACAGCTTATGGCTACACCTTC
cdr3_aa: CASTAGTAYGYTF

j_call: TRBJ1-1
v_call: TRBV27
d_call: .
clone_size: .
cdr3_nt: TGTGCCAGCAGTTTCCTCCCCCGACAGAACACTGAAGCTTTCTTT
cdr3_aa: CASSFLPRQNTEAFF

j_call: TRBJ1-1
v_call: TRBV5-6
d_call: .
clone_size: .
cdr3_nt: TGTGCCAGCAGCTTCGGGACAAGGGCTTTCTTT
cdr3_aa: CASSFGTRAFF

j_call: TRBJ1-2
v_call: TRBV27
d_call: TRBD1
clone_size: .
cdr3_nt: TGTGCCAGCCGTTTTACAGGGGGGGTAGGCTACACCTTC
cdr3_aa: CASRFTGGVGYTF

j_call: TRBJ1-1
v_call: TRBV6-1
d_call: .
clone_size: few
cdr3_nt: TGTGCCAGCAGTGATCTGGGGAGGGGGACTGAAGCTTTCTTT
cdr3_aa: CASSDLGRGTEAFF

j_call: TRBJ2-1
v_call: TRBV9
d_call: .
clone_size: .
cdr3_nt: TGTGCCAGCAGCGGATCGACGGGGGGCGTATACAATGAGCAGTTCTTC
cdr3_aa: CASSGSTGGVYNEQFF

j_call: TRBJ1-1
v_call: TRBV4-1
d_call: .
clone_size: .
cdr3_nt: TGCGCCAGCAGCCAAGATACGACAGGTTGGCAGTACACTGAAGCTTTCTTT
cdr3_aa: CASSQDTTGWQYTEAFF

j_call: TRBJ2-3
v_call: TRBV7-2
d_call: TRBD1
clone_size: .
cdr3_nt: TGTGCCAGCAGCCAACAGGGGTGGGACCCAGATACGCAGTATTTT
cdr3_aa: CASSQQGWDPDTQYF

j_call: TRBJ2-5
v_call: TRBV25-1
d_call: TRBD2
clone_size: .
cdr3_nt: TGTGCCAGCAGAGCCCCGGGGGGGCCGCGGGAGACCCAGTACTTC
cdr3_aa: CASRAPGGPRETQYF

j_call: TRBJ1-4
v_call: TRBV2
d_call: .
clone_size: .
cdr3_nt: TGTGCCAGCAGTGAAGTCAGGGGTGGGGAAAAACTGTTTTTT
cdr3_aa: CASSEVRGGEKLFF

j_call: TRBJ2-5
v_call: TRBV5-6
d_call: TRBD2
clone_size: .
cdr3_nt: TGTGCCAGCAGCTTAGGACTAGCGGGGGGCCGCCCGGGAGGGACCCAGTACTTC
cdr3_aa: CASSLGLAGGRPGGTQYF

j_call: TRBJ2-7
v_call: TRBV4-3
d_call: .
clone_size: .
cdr3_nt: TGCGCCAGCAGCCAGGGTCGTGGCGGGGAGCAGTACTTC
cdr3_aa: CASSQGRGGEQYF

j_call: TRBJ2-1
v_call: TRBV12-3/TRBV12-4
d_call: .
clone_size: once
cdr3_nt: TGTGCCAGCAGCCATAGCGTCAATGAGCAGTTCTTC
cdr3_aa: CASSHSVNEQFF

j_call: TRBJ1-5
v_call: TRBV27
d_call: .
clone_size: .
cdr3_nt: TGTGCCAGCAGTCCCCTTCTCCTCTCAGACAGACATAGCAATCAGCCCCAGCATTTT
cdr3_aa: CASSPLLLSDRHSNQPQHF

j_call: TRBJ2-6
v_call: TRBV6-5
d_call: .
clone_size: .
cdr3_nt: TGTGCCAGCAGTCTAGGCTCTGGGGCCAACGTCCTGACTTTC
cdr3_aa: CASSLGSGANVLTF

j_call: TRBJ2-2
v_call: TRBV25-1
d_call: .
clone_size: .
cdr3_nt: TGTGCCAGCAGTGAAAGCCCCCATCCGACATCCACCGGGGAGCTGTTTTTT
cdr3_aa: CASSESPHPTSTGELFF

j_call: TRBJ2-5
v_call: TRBV4-2
d_call: TRBD2
clone_size: .
cdr3_nt: TGTGCCAGCAGCCACTCTAGCGGGGGCCCCCAAGAGACCCAGTACTTC
cdr3_aa: CASSHSSGGPQETQYF

j_call: TRBJ2-7
v_call: TRBV4-3
d_call: TRBD1
clone_size: .
cdr3_nt: TGCGCCAGCAGCCAAGATCCGACAGGGCTGATCTACGAGCAGTACTTC
cdr3_aa: CASSQDPTGLIYEQYF

j_call: TRBJ2-4
v_call: TRBV18
d_call: .
clone_size: few
cdr3_nt: TGTGCCAGCTCACCATCCGAATTTGGCATTCAGTACTTC
cdr3_aa: CASSPSEFGIQYF

j_call: TRBJ2-1
v_call: TRBV11-2
d_call: .
clone_size: .
cdr3_nt: TGTGCCAGCAGCCGGAACAGGGGAGGGCAGTTCTTC
cdr3_aa: CASSRNRGGQFF

j_call: TRBJ2-3
v_call: TRBV5-1
d_call: TRBD2
clone_size: .
cdr3_nt: TGCGCCAGCAGCATCGGGACTAGCGGGTTCGACACAGATACGCAGTATTTT
cdr3_aa: CASSIGTSGFDTDTQYF

j_call: TRBJ1-1
v_call: TRBV7-3
d_call: TRBD1
clone_size: .
cdr3_nt: TGTGCCAGCAGCTTAAACCAGGGGGCGAACACTGAAGCTTTCTTT
cdr3_aa: CASSLNQGANTEAFF

j_call: TRBJ2-3
v_call: TRBV6-2/TRBV6-3
d_call: .
clone_size: .
cdr3_nt: TGTGCCAGCAGTTACCCCCCTAGGACGCAGTATTTT
cdr3_aa: CASSYPPRTQYF

j_call: TRBJ2-3
v_call: TRBV6-2/TRBV6-3
d_call: .
clone_size: .
cdr3_nt: TGTGCCAGCACCCCGGGGGGCACAGATACGCAGTATTTT
cdr3_aa: CASTPGGTDTQYF

j_call: TRBJ2-2
v_call: TRBV3-1/TRBV3-2
d_call: .
clone_size: .
cdr3_nt: TGTGCCAGCAGCCAAGTTGGGGGTTCGAACACCGGGGAGCTGTTTTTT
cdr3_aa: CASSQVGGSNTGELFF

j_call: TRBJ2-3
v_call: TRBV10-3
d_call: .
clone_size: .
cdr3_nt: TGTGCCATCAGCCCGGGAGCTAGCACAGATACGCAGTATTTT
cdr3_aa: CAISPGASTDTQYF

j_call: TRBJ2-4
v_call: TRBV2
d_call: TRBD1
clone_size: .
cdr3_nt: TGTGCCAGCAAGAGAGACAGGGATCTTATCAAAAACATTCAGTACTTC
cdr3_aa: CASKRDRDLIKNIQYF

j_call: TRBJ1-1
v_call: TRBV7-3
d_call: .
clone_size: .
cdr3_nt: TGTGCCAGCAGCTGGGGACAGAACACTGAAGCTTTCTTT
cdr3_aa: CASSWGQNTEAFF

j_call: TRBJ1-2
v_call: TRBV20-1
d_call: .
clone_size: .
cdr3_nt: TGCAGTGTTGGTCATTATGGCTACACCTTC
cdr3_aa: CSVGHYGYTF

j_call: TRBJ1-5
v_call: TRBV18
d_call: TRBD1
clone_size: .
cdr3_nt: TGTGCCAGCTCACCAAGGGTACAGGGGGCGAGTATCGGCAATCAGCCCCAGCATTTT
cdr3_aa: CASSPRVQGASIGNQPQHF

j_call: TRBJ1-2
v_call: TRBV6-2/TRBV6-3
d_call: TRBD1
clone_size: .
cdr3_nt: TGTGCCAGCAGCCCGTGGGGGACAGGGTCCTATGGCTACACCTTC
cdr3_aa: CASSPWGTGSYGYTF

j_call: TRBJ1-2
v_call: TRBV4-3
d_call: .
clone_size: .
cdr3_nt: TGCGCCAGCAGCCAAGATCTCCGTACGGGGGGCTACACCTTC
cdr3_aa: CASSQDLRTGGYTF

j_call: TRBJ1-6
v_call: TRBV2
d_call: .
clone_size: once
cdr3_nt: TGTGCCAGCAGTGGAGGCCTCACGGAGAAGGTTGGGAATTCACCCCTCCACTTT
cdr3_aa: CASSGGLTEKVGNSPLHF

j_call: TRBJ2-3
v_call: TRBV12-3/TRBV12-4
d_call: .
clone_size: .
cdr3_nt: TGTGCCAGCAGTTTCGGGGATACGCAGTATTTT
cdr3_aa: CASSFGDTQYF

j_call: TRBJ1-1
v_call: TRBV11-2
d_call: TRBD1
clone_size: .
cdr3_nt: TGTGCCAGCAGCTCCTCGGACAGGGGAGGCACTGAAGCTTTCTTT
cdr3_aa: CASSSSDRGGTEAFF

j_call: TRBJ1-1
v_call: TRBV28
d_call: .
clone_size: .
cdr3_nt: TGTGCCAGCAGTTTAAGGGCGGCAAACACTGAAGCTTTCTTT
cdr3_aa: CASSLRAANTEAFF

j_call: TRBJ1-2
v_call: TRBV19
d_call: TRBD1
clone_size: .
cdr3_nt: TGTGCCAGTACCAAGCCCCTGAGACAGGGAACTTATGGCTACACCTTC
cdr3_aa: CASTKPLRQGTYGYTF

j_call: TRBJ2-5
v_call: TRBV25-1
d_call: TRBD1
clone_size: .
cdr3_nt: TGTGCCAGCAGTGAATGGGTGGGACAGGGCAAAGAGACCCAGTACTTC
cdr3_aa: CASSEWVGQGKETQYF

j_call: TRBJ1-4
v_call: TRBV7-3
d_call: .
clone_size: .
cdr3_nt: TGTGCCAGCAGCCAGGGACTCTCGGGACGGGGTGAAAAACTGTTTTTT
cdr3_aa: CASSQGLSGRGEKLFF

j_call: TRBJ1-1
v_call: TRBV6-2/TRBV6-3
d_call: .
clone_size: .
cdr3_nt: TGTGCCAGCAGTTACAGTCAGGGAGTGACTGAAGCTTTCTTT
cdr3_aa: CASSYSQGVTEAFF

j_call: TRBJ1-1
v_call: TRBV19
d_call: TRBD1
clone_size: few
cdr3_nt: TGTGCCAGTAGTACTAGACCGGGACAGGGGGACACTGAAGCTTTCTTT
cdr3_aa: CASSTRPGQGDTEAFF

j_call: TRBJ2-2
v_call: TRBV19
d_call: TRBD2
clone_size: .
cdr3_nt: TGTGCCAGTAGGGCCCGGGTAGCGGGGGGTCCCGGGGAGCTGTTTTTT
cdr3_aa: CASRARVAGGPGELFF

j_call: TRBJ2-3
v_call: TRBV19
d_call: TRBD1
clone_size: .
cdr3_nt: TGTGCCAGTAGTATAGGGGGCGGGACAGGGAGAACAGATACGCAGTATTTT
cdr3_aa: CASSIGGGTGRTDTQYF

j_call: TRBJ1-2
v_call: TRBV6-5
d_call: .
clone_size: .
cdr3_nt: TGTGCCAGCAGGTCTTTCGGGACATACTATGGCTACACCTTC
cdr3_aa: CASRSFGTYYGYTF

j_call: TRBJ1-5
v_call: TRBV6-1
d_call: .
clone_size: .
cdr3_nt: TGTGCCAGCAGTGAATCTCCAGGGGTAGGTAATCAGCCCCAGCATTTT
cdr3_aa: CASSESPGVGNQPQHF

j_call: TRBJ1-2
v_call: TRBV28
d_call: .
clone_size: .
cdr3_nt: TGTGCCAGCAGTTTCCTGGACAGACTGGACTATGGCTACACCTTC
cdr3_aa: CASSFLDRLDYGYTF

j_call: TRBJ2-5
v_call: TRBV7-2
d_call: .
clone_size: .
cdr3_nt: TGTGCCAGCAGCATTGGACGGGTCCAAGAGACCCAGTACTTC
cdr3_aa: CASSIGRVQETQYF

j_call: TRBJ2-2
v_call: TRBV18
d_call: .
clone_size: .
cdr3_nt: TGTGCCAGCTCACCAGGGGGCTCGGGCACCGGGGAGCTGTTTTTT
cdr3_aa: CASSPGGSGTGELFF

j_call: TRBJ2-7
v_call: TRBV9
d_call: .
clone_size: .
cdr3_nt: TGTGCCAGCAGCAACCGGGACTCTATGGGCTACGAGCAGTACTTC
cdr3_aa: CASSNRDSMGYEQYF

j_call: TRBJ2-3
v_call: TRBV5-1
d_call: TRBD2
clone_size: .
cdr3_nt: TGCGCCAGCAGCTTGATTAGCGGGGGGGCCCTCACAGATACGCAGTATTTT
cdr3_aa: CASSLISGGALTDTQYF